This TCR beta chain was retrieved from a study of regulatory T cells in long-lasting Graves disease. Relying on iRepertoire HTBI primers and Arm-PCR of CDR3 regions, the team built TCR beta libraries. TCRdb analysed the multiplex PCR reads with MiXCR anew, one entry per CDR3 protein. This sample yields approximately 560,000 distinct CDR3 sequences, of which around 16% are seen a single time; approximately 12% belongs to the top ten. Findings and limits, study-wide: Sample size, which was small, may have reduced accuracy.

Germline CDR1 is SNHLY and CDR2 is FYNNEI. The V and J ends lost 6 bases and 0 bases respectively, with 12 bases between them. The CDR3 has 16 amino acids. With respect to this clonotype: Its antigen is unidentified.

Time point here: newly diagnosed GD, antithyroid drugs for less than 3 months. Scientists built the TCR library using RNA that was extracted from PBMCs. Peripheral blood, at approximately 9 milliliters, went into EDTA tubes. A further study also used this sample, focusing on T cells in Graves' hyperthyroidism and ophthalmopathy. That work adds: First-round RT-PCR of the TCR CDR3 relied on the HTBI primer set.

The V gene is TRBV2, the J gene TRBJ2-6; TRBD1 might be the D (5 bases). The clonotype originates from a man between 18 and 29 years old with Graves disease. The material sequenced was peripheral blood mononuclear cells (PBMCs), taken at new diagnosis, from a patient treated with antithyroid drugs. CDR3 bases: TGTGCCAGCAGGGAAACCAGGGACTCTGGGGCCAACGTCCTGACTTTC. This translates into CASRETRDSGANVLTF.